This TCR beta chain was observed in a study of T cells in tuberculosis. Overall study findings and caveats: T cells binding CD1B-GMM tetramer weakly possibly escaped the sort.

After thawing and overnight rest, PBMC were stained with GMM-loaded CD1B tetramer, viability dye and anti-CD3 for sorting. The lipid loaded on the CD1B tetramers was C32 glucose monomycolate from Rhodococcus equi. Chain pairing is unknown; alpha and beta were sequenced separately. Produced via immunoSEQ multiplex PCR; TCRdb's table is partial and in-frame only. Of 88,000 or so clones listed, roughly 93% are singletons. The origin of this receptor is an adult woman with latent tuberculosis. Sequences were obtained from CD1b-GMM tetramer-negative cells sorted from PBMCs.

The chain's CDR3 is CSVQGASGGTDTQYF. The CDR3, as DNA: TGCAGCGTTCAGGGGGCTAGCGGGGGCACAGATACGCAGTATTTT. The chain links TRBV29-1 to TRBJ2-3; D may be TRBD2 (9 bases). The length of the CDR3 is 15 residues. V shed 5 bases and J shed 1 base, with 16 bases lying between them. Germline CDR1 SQVTM, CDR2 ANQGSEA.